Listed below are T cell receptor beta chains from one sample, sequenced in a study of blood T cell repertoires in COVID-19. Sequenced by immunoSEQ multiplex PCR; TCRdb stores in-frame clones only, minus some. The repertoire has 100,000 to 150,000 clones, more than 85% of them found once; the top ten carry around 2%. Source material: peripheral blood. These receptors all stem from a man aged 50 to 60 with COVID-19, enrolled during active disease. Each CDR3 is given with its conserved first and last residue. The D gene is left open where the match is weak. For some rows the clone size is stated as once, few or many, or as a class when expanded; others skip it.

abundance	v_gene	len	j_gene	d_gene	CDR3nt	CDR3aa
once	TRBV21-1	16	TRBJ2-3	NA	TGTGCCAGCAGCAAGACACCCGGTAGGGAGCCAGATACGCAGTATTTT	CASSKTPGREPDTQYF
NA	TRBV6-5	14	TRBJ1-2	TRBD1	TGTGCCAGCAGTCCTACTGACAGGGACTATGGCTACACCTTC	CASSPTDRDYGYTF
NA	TRBV19	13	TRBJ2-5	TRBD1	TGTGCCAGTAGTATCAGGGGGCCAGAGACCCAGTACTTC	CASSIRGPETQYF
few	TRBV3-1/TRBV3-2	15	TRBJ2-1	TRBD2	TGTGCCAGCAACCTGGGACTAGCGGGCGGGAATGAGCAGTTCTTC	CASNLGLAGGNEQFF
NA	TRBV4-2	15	TRBJ2-3	NA	TGTGCCAGCAGCCAAGAAGCGGGCCAACTCGATACGCAGTATTTT	CASSQEAGQLDTQYF
NA	TRBV24-1	16	TRBJ2-1	TRBD1	TGTGCCACCAGTGACCCGGCAGGGGGAGACTACAATGAGCAGTTCTTC	CATSDPAGGDYNEQFF
NA	TRBV10-3	14	TRBJ2-1	TRBD2	TGTGCCATCGGGGGGGAGTCCGAAAGGAATGAGCAGTTCTTC	CAIGGESERNEQFF
NA	TRBV19	12	TRBJ1-1	NA	TGTGCCAGCAGACATCTGAACACTGAAGCTTTCTTT	CASRHLNTEAFF
NA	TRBV10-3	12	TRBJ2-7	NA	TGTGCCATCAGTACTAAGACCTACGAGCAGTACTTC	CAISTKTYEQYF
NA	TRBV6-5	15	TRBJ1-2	NA	TGTGCCAGCAGTTACTCGAATCCGGGAGTGAGTGGCTACACCTTC	CASSYSNPGVSGYTF
NA	TRBV28	15	TRBJ1-4	NA	TGTGCCAGCAGATCGGGGGGTTCATTTAATGAAAAACTGTTTTTT	CASRSGGSFNEKLFF
NA	TRBV19	15	TRBJ2-7	TRBD2	TGTGCCAGTAGTATAGGGCTAGCGGGATTGGACGAGCAGTACTTC	CASSIGLAGLDEQYF
once	TRBV18	15	TRBJ2-3	TRBD2	TGTGCCAGCTCTCCTACTAGCGGGAGCACAGATACGCAGTATTTT	CASSPTSGSTDTQYF
NA	TRBV19	17	TRBJ1-4	TRBD1	TGTGCCAGTAGCCCAGGACAGGGGGCGATGACTAATGAAAAACTGTTTTTT	CASSPGQGAMTNEKLFF
NA	TRBV29-1	14	TRBJ1-1	TRBD1	TGCAGCGTTGAGGTACAGGGGCCGGCCACTGAAGCTTTCTTT	CSVEVQGPATEAFF
NA	TRBV9	15	TRBJ2-3	NA	TGTGCCAGCAGCGAGAGTCCTTTCCTCACAGATACGCAGTATTTT	CASSESPFLTDTQYF
NA	TRBV27	16	TRBJ1-5	NA	TGTGCCAGCAGTGACCCGGGACAAGGGAGCAATCAGCCCCAGCATTTT	CASSDPGQGSNQPQHF
NA	TRBV6-5	12	TRBJ2-7	TRBD1	TGTGCCAGCAGCGACAGGGGATACGAGCAGTACTTC	CASSDRGYEQYF
few	TRBV27	16	TRBJ2-3	NA	TGTGCCAGCAGTTTATCGGCGGTATCTAGCACAGATACGCAGTATTTT	CASSLSAVSSTDTQYF
NA	TRBV18	15	TRBJ2-6	NA	TGTGCCAGCTCACCAACACATTCTGGGGCCAACGTCCTGACTTTC	CASSPTHSGANVLTF
NA	TRBV9	14	TRBJ2-2	NA	TGTGCCAGCAGCGTAAGGCAGGGCGGCCGGGAGCTGTTTTTT	CASSVRQGGRELFF
NA	TRBV28	16	TRBJ2-1	TRBD2	TGTGCCAGCAGTTTTTTAGCGGGAAGCTCCTACAATGAGCAGTTCTTC	CASSFLAGSSYNEQFF
NA	TRBV5-1	16	TRBJ2-1	NA	TGCGCCAGCAGCTCCTCTCGAGGAGGGTCCTACAATGAGCAGTTCTTC	CASSSSRGGSYNEQFF
NA	TRBV9	15	TRBJ2-2	TRBD1	TGTGCCAGCACCTGGGGACAGGGAGGCACCGGGGAGCTGTTTTTT	CASTWGQGGTGELFF
NA	TRBV6-5	14	TRBJ1-2	TRBD1	TGTGCCAGCAGGAGAACCCAGGGGGCCTATGGCTACACCTTC	CASRRTQGAYGYTF
NA	TRBV30	10	TRBJ2-3	NA	TGTGCCTGGAGTGGAGGTACGCAGTATTTT	CAWSGGTQYF
NA	TRBV29-1	14	TRBJ2-3	NA	TGCAGCGTTGGTAGGGGCAGGAGCGCAGATACGCAGTATTTT	CSVGRGRSADTQYF
NA	TRBV10-3	14	TRBJ1-5	TRBD1	TGTGCCACCTGGACAGGGTCTGACAATCAGCCCCAGCATTTT	CATWTGSDNQPQHF
NA	TRBV5-1	14	TRBJ1-2	TRBD1	TGCGCCAGCAGCTCGGGACAGGGGGCGTTTGGCTACACCTTC	CASSSGQGAFGYTF
NA	TRBV15	14	TRBJ2-2	TRBD1	TGTGCCACCAGCACGGGACAGGGGAACGGGGAGCTGTTTTTT	CATSTGQGNGELFF
once	TRBV7-2	11	TRBJ2-5	NA	TGTGCCAGCAGACGAGAAGAGACCCAGTACTTC	CASRREETQYF
NA	TRBV6-5	13	TRBJ2-2	NA	TGTGCCAGCAATCCACAGGGTCCCGGGGAGCTGTTTTTT	CASNPQGPGELFF
once	TRBV5-8	15	TRBJ2-7	NA	TGTGCCAGCAGCCTACACAGGGTGGGGTCCTACGAGCAGTACTTC	CASSLHRVGSYEQYF
NA	TRBV30	13	TRBJ1-1	TRBD1	TGTGCCTGGAAGGGACAGCTGAACACTGAAGCTTTCTTT	CAWKGQLNTEAFF
NA	TRBV6-2/TRBV6-3	15	TRBJ2-5	TRBD1	TGTGCCAGCAGTTCCCGGACAGGGGGCGCAGAGACCCAGTACTTC	CASSSRTGGAETQYF
NA	TRBV19	19	TRBJ2-1	TRBD2	TGTGCCACTCTACCGGGACTAGCGGGAGGCCTCGCCTATTACAATGAGCAGTTCTTC	CATLPGLAGGLAYYNEQFF
NA	TRBV7-8	15	TRBJ2-2	NA	TGTGCCAGCAGCTTACATGCAGGGTACACCGGGGAGCTGTTTTTT	CASSLHAGYTGELFF
NA	TRBV9	14	TRBJ2-3	NA	TGTGCCAGCAGCGCAGGAATAAGCACAGATACGCAGTATTTT	CASSAGISTDTQYF
NA	TRBV2	12	TRBJ2-1	NA	TGTGCCAGCAGTGGTGTTAGCGGCGAGCAGTTCTTC	CASSGVSGEQFF
NA	TRBV14	18	TRBJ1-2	NA	TGTGCCAGCAGCCAAGGCATTTTCCGGGGGATTGGTGGGGATGGCTACACCTTC	CASSQGIFRGIGGDGYTF
NA	TRBV15	13	TRBJ2-1	TRBD1	TGTGCCACCCGGGACAGTGGCAACAATGAGCAGTTCTTC	CATRDSGNNEQFF
NA	TRBV10-3	13	TRBJ1-1	TRBD1	TGTGCCACATCACAGGGGGCGAACACTGAAGCTTTCTTT	CATSQGANTEAFF
NA	TRBV5-4	17	TRBJ2-1	TRBD2	TGTGCCAGCAGCTTGAATAGGGGTTCAGCGGGAGTGGGTGAGCAGTTCTTC	CASSLNRGSAGVGEQFF
NA	TRBV7-2	13	TRBJ1-1	NA	TGTGCCAGCAGCTCGAACAGGGACACTGAAGCTTTCTTT	CASSSNRDTEAFF
NA	TRBV28	15	TRBJ1-4	NA	TGTGCCAGCAGTAATACCCCAGGGGCGCGGGAAAAACTGTTTTTT	CASSNTPGAREKLFF
few	TRBV7-6	12	TRBJ2-5	NA	TGTGCCAGCAGCCTTGCCGGGAAGACCCAGTACTTC	CASSLAGKTQYF
NA	TRBV7-2	16	TRBJ2-1	NA	TGTGCCAGCAGCTTAGGGGCGGGCCTCTCCTACAATGAGCAGTTCTTC	CASSLGAGLSYNEQFF
NA	TRBV9	15	TRBJ2-3	NA	TGTGCCAGCGGACTCGACTTGACGGGAGACGATACGCAGTATTTT	CASGLDLTGDDTQYF
NA	TRBV10-3	15	TRBJ1-2	TRBD1	TGTGCCATCAGTCCCGGGACAGGGGGCGAGTGGGGCTACACCTTC	CAISPGTGGEWGYTF
NA	TRBV5-1	14	TRBJ1-6	NA	TGCGCCAGCAGCTTGGAGGGGATGGGTTCACCCCTCCACTTT	CASSLEGMGSPLHF
NA	TRBV6-5	11	TRBJ2-1	TRBD2	TGTGCCAGTGGGAGGGCCGGGGAGCAGTTCTTC	CASGRAGEQFF
NA	TRBV3-1/TRBV3-2	14	TRBJ1-5	NA	TGTGCCAGCAGCCAAGCAGGCCCCAATCAGCCCCAGCATTTT	CASSQAGPNQPQHF